The 26 T cell receptor beta chains below come from one sample, sequenced in a study of shared clonotypes between healthy human individuals. Profiling relied on immunoSEQ multiplex PCR, and the TCRdb table lists in-frame clones only, not all of them. This table holds around 1.1 million clones, around 78% found once. The source material was memory CD4+ T cells from PBMCs. Subset given: CD45RA-negative fraction. Every receptor here comes from a man aged 18 to 29 in good health. Some clones in this sample may be carry-over from other donors' samples.

V is TRBV6-5 and J is TRBJ2-2, with D perhaps matching TRBD1 (6 bases). Germline lookup yields CDR1 MNHEY and CDR2 SVGAGI. V lost 6 bases and J lost 1, with 6 bases in between. The CDR3 totals 13 residues. Here the CDR3 reads CASRTGNTGELFF. The CDR3 DNA sequence: TGTGCCAGCAGGACAGGGAACACCGGGGAGCTGTTTTTT.

This chain links TRBV5-5 with TRBJ1-1, with D hard to call. Germline CDR1 reads SGHKS; CDR2 reads YYEKEE (reference sequence). The V gene lost 2 bases and the J gene lost 1 base, with 6 bases spanning the gap. There are 13 residues in the CDR3. The CDR3 loop is CASSFGENTEAFF. The CDR3 nucleotides are TGTGCCAGCAGCTTCGGTGAGAACACTGAAGCTTTCTTT.

The rearrangement links TRBV11-2 to TRBJ1-5, with D possibly being TRBD1 (5 bases). The CDR3 runs to 16 residues. Germline V CDR1 and CDR2: SGHAT, FQNNGV. V was clipped by 5 bases and J by 6 bases, with 20 bases between them. CDR3 in amino acids: CASSTGARGSGQPQHF. The CDR3, as DNA: TGTGCCAGCAGCACAGGCGCCCGGGGAAGCGGTCAGCCCCAGCATTTT.

Of note for this clone: The identical CDR3 is also encoded by other nucleotide sequences in the sample. This chain joins TRBV5-1 and TRBJ2-1; D is unclear. The CDR3 consists of 14 residues. Germline values: CDR1 SGHRS, CDR2 YFSETQ. Trimming removed 1 base from V and 0 bases from J, with 5 bases in between. CDR3 protein: CASSLSGSYNEQFF. DNA of the CDR3: TGCGCCAGCAGCTTGAGTGGCTCCTACAATGAGCAGTTCTTC. The variable domain in full, with the rest retrieved from reference TRBV5-1 and TRBJ2-1, is KAGVTQTPRYLIKTRGQQVTLSCSPISGHRSVSWYQQTPGQGLQFLFEYFSETQRNKGNFPGRFSGRQFSNSRSEMNVSTLELGDSALYLCASSLSGSYNEQFFGPGTRLTVL.

The V call is TRBV5-4, the J call TRBJ1-1; no clear D. Deletions cut 1 base from V and 3 bases from J, with 7 bases between. The V gene's germline CDR1 is SGHNT and CDR2 YYREEE (reference sequence). This CDR3 has 13 residues. The CDR3 DNA reads as TGTGCCAGCAGCTTGACGGGGTACACTGAAGCTTTCTTT. It translates to CASSLTGYTEAFF.

The V call is TRBV7-9, the J call TRBJ1-1; D not resolved. V was shortened by 0 bases and J by 5 bases, with 13 bases between the two germline ends. CDR3 length equals 15 residues. Germline CDR1 and CDR2: SEHNR and FQNEAQ (reference sequence). The CDR3 DNA follows: TGTGCCAGCAGCTTAGCCCCGGCCAGACCGACTGAAGCTTTCTTT. It codes for CASSLAPARPTEAFF.

Note on this clone: An end of the junction does not agree with germline; a read error may underlie this. V gene TRBV7-3 combines with J gene TRBJ2-1, with 11 bases fitting TRBD2. The CDR3 has 15 amino acids. Germline V gives CDR1 SGHTA, CDR2 FQGTGA. The CDR3 loop reads CASSLTSGSDNEQFF. CDR3 sequence (DNA): TGTGCCAGCAGCCTAACTAGCGGGAGCGACAATGAGCAGTTCTTC.

This chain links TRBV5-1 with TRBJ2-1; TRBD2 is a possible D gene (6 bases). Germline CDR1 and CDR2: SGHRS and YFSETQ. Trimming shortened V by 4 bases and J by 8 bases, and 19 bases separated the two germline ends. This CDR3 has 15 amino acids. CDR3 coding DNA: TGCGCCAGCAGCCCGTTGGGAACTAGCCTGGATGAGCAGTTCTTC. Translating it yields CASSPLGTSLDEQFF. Full variable domain (remainder filled in from reference TRBV5-1 and TRBJ2-1): KAGVTQTPRYLIKTRGQQVTLSCSPISGHRSVSWYQQTPGQGLQFLFEYFSETQRNKGNFPGRFSGRQFSNSRSEMNVSTLELGDSALYLCASSPLGTSLDEQFFGPGTRLTVL.

The chain employs TRBV9 and TRBJ2-3, with TRBD2 matching over 12 bases. Looked up from germline, CDR1 is SGDLS and CDR2 is YYNGEE. The CDR3 spans 15 residues. Trimming removed 0 bases from V and 4 bases from J; junction bases left unmatched: 0. The CDR3 loop reads CASSVGLAGADTQYF. CDR3 bases: TGTGCCAGCAGCGTAGGACTAGCGGGAGCAGATACGCAGTATTTT.

This clone was found once. The V call is TRBV27, the J call TRBJ2-2, with 9 bases identical to TRBD1. Germline lookup yields CDR1 MNHEY and CDR2 SMNVEV (reference sequence). CDR3 length: 14 amino acids. The J segment lost 6 bases and the V segment lost 8 bases, leaving 7 bases of the junction unmatched. CDR3 nucleotides: TGTGCCAGCGCATGGGACAGGGCGGCCGGGGAGCTGTTTTTT. Protein sequence: CASAWDRAAGELFF.

V and J are TRBV18 and TRBJ2-2, with TRBD1 identical over 7 bases. This CDR3 has 16 amino acids. V shed 3 bases and J 3 bases; nucleotides not matched to a gene: 7. Germline V gene data show CDR1 as KGHSH and CDR2 as LQKENI. The CDR3 loop reads CASSPLQGMDTGELFF. Written as DNA, the CDR3 is TGTGCCAGCTCACCCCTACAGGGGATGGACACCGGGGAGCTGTTTTTT.

CDR3 nucleotides: TGTGCCAGCAGCTTAGGAAGCGGGAGGGAGCAGTACTTC. It codes for CASSLGSGREQYF. The chain carries TRBV7-2 and TRBJ2-7, with 9 nucleotides matching TRBD2. V lost 1 base to trimming and J lost 7 bases; unmatched junction nucleotides: 2. The CDR3 has 13 residues. Germline V lookup: CDR1 SGHTA, CDR2 FQGNSA.

The chain employs TRBV27 and TRBJ2-6; TRBD2 agrees at 14 bases. V dropped 7 bases and J dropped 4; count of bases not matched to a gene: 9. The CDR3 sequence is 18 residues long. Germline CDR1 MNHEY, CDR2 SMNVEV (reference sequence). This CDR3 is CASNQGTSGRAGANVLTF. In DNA form, the CDR3 reads TGTGCCAGCAACCAAGGGACTAGCGGGAGAGCAGGGGCCAACGTCCTGACTTTC. The full variable domain, with the rest looked up from reference TRBV27 and TRBJ2-6, is EAQVTQNPRYLITVTGKKLTVTCSQNMNHEYMSWYRQDPGLGLRQIYYSMNVEVTDKGDVPEGYKVSRKEKRNFPLILESPSPNQTSLYFCASNQGTSGRAGANVLTFGAGSRLTVL.

The rearrangement joins TRBV5-1 to TRBJ2-4, with TRBD2 as a possible D gene (6 bases). The CDR3 is 15 residues long. Germline loops: CDR1 SGHRS, CDR2 YFSETQ. Trimming removed 5 bases at V and 7 bases at J, with 19 bases between. For the CDR3, the DNA is TGCGCCAGCAGACGCGCCCCGGAGGGCCGGAACATTCAGTACTTC. This codes for CASRRAPEGRNIQYF.

J is TRBJ2-7 and V is TRBV2; no clear D gene. Germline V gives CDR1 SNHLY, CDR2 FYNNEI. This CDR3 spans 9 amino acids. V was clipped by 8 bases and J by 6 bases, with 5 bases between them. DNA for the CDR3: TGTGCCAGCGGCGGCGAGCAGTACTTC. Its protein is CASGGEQYF.

The DNA of the CDR3 is TGTGCCAGCAGTCCTTTTACAGGGGGCGGAGTGGTTACAGGCTACACCTTC. It specifies CASSPFTGGGVVTGYTF. The rearrangement joins TRBV6-4 to TRBJ1-2; 9 bases match TRBD1. This CDR3 is built from 17 residues. V lost 5 bases, J lost 8 bases, and 18 bases stayed unmatched. CDR1 and CDR2 (germline): MRHNA, SNTAGT.

This clone was picked up one time. The rearrangement links TRBV7-9 to TRBJ2-7; D is perhaps TRBD1 (5 bases). The CDR3 has 14 residues. The germline gives CDR1 SEHNR, CDR2 FQNEAQ (reference sequence). With 4 bases removed from V and 5 bases from J, the gap between germline ends came to 15 bases. CDR3 nucleotides: TGTGCCAGCAGCTATGGGCAGGGATCCCACGAGCAGTACTTC. The encoded protein is CASSYGQGSHEQYF.

The gene calls are TRBV9 and TRBJ1-4, with a weak D call TRBD1 (5 bases). The V gene's germline CDR1 is SGDLS and CDR2 YYNGEE. With 3 bases removed from V and 11 bases from J, the gap between germline ends came to 11 bases. This CDR3 is 12 amino acids long. The CDR3 region has the DNA TGTGCCAGCAGCGGAGCGGGGGGGAAACTGTTTTTT. Amino acid sequence: CASSGAGGKLFF.

The chain links TRBV7-8 to TRBJ1-6; 12 bases are a match to TRBD1. Trimming removed 5 bases from V and 10 bases from J; junction bases left unmatched: 12. The V gene's germline CDR1 is SGHVS and CDR2 FQNEAQ. The CDR3 runs 17 residues. CDR3 amino acids: CASSPGRDRGQRSPLHF. The CDR3 bases are TGTGCCAGCAGCCCGGGGAGGGACAGGGGGCAGAGATCACCCCTCCACTTT.

J is TRBJ2-6 and V is TRBV5-1; no reliable D call. In germline, CDR1 is SGHRS, CDR2 YFSETQ. Trimming stripped 7 bases from V and 4 bases from J, with 9 bases between. There are 13 residues in the CDR3. CDR3 nucleotides: TGCGCCAGCCTTGAGGTGGGGGCCAACGTCCTGACTTTC. Translation: CASLEVGANVLTF. The full variable domain, with the rest looked up from reference TRBV5-1 and TRBJ2-6, is KAGVTQTPRYLIKTRGQQVTLSCSPISGHRSVSWYQQTPGQGLQFLFEYFSETQRNKGNFPGRFSGRQFSNSRSEMNVSTLELGDSALYLCASLEVGANVLTFGAGSRLTVL.

The genes are TRBV7-2 and TRBJ2-4; the match to TRBD2 covers 7 bases. CDR3 length equals 16 residues. The ends lost 5 bases at V and 4 bases at J; junction bases unmatched: 11. Germline-derived CDR1 and CDR2 are SGHTA and FQGNSA. CDR3 protein: CASSPWGGSAKNIQYF. Here the CDR3 DNA reads TGTGCCAGCAGCCCGTGGGGCGGGAGTGCAAAAAACATTCAGTACTTC. Filled out from reference TRBV7-2 and TRBJ2-4, the complete variable domain reads GAGVSQSPSNKVTEKGKDVELRCDPISGHTALYWYRQSLGQGLEFLIYFQGNSAPDKSGLPSDRFSAERTGGSVSTLTIQRTQQEDSAVYLCASSPWGGSAKNIQYFGAGTRLSVL.

As to this clone: The conserved phenylalanine or tryptophan is not found at the CDR3 terminus, so this likely reflects a read error. This chain connects TRBV9 to TRBJ1-1; D gene ambiguous. Germline CDR1 SGDLS, CDR2 YYNGEE. The CDR3 contains 14 residues. V lost 6 bases to trimming and J lost 4 bases, with 16 bases between them. The DNA of the CDR3 is TGTGCCAGCACTCTCGGTGGGCAGTCCACTGAAGCTTTCCTT. It translates to CASTLGGQSTEAFL.

The rearrangement uses TRBV6-4 and TRBJ2-7, with 8 nucleotides matching TRBD2. V shed 6 bases, J shed 4 bases, and the junction held 8 bases outside the gene matches. The CDR3 loop spans 14 amino acids. Germline lookup yields CDR1 MRHNA and CDR2 SNTAGT. CDR3 sequence (DNA): TGTGCCAGCAGGCCGGGGGGGGCCCCATACGAGCAGTACTTC. Translation: CASRPGGAPYEQYF.

The gene calls are TRBV7-2 and TRBJ2-3; perhaps TRBD2 as D (6 bases). The V end was cut by 8 bases, the J end by 0 bases, with 18 bases between. The CDR3 totals 16 residues. Germline-derived CDR1 and CDR2 are SGHTA and FQGNSA. DNA for the CDR3: TGTGCCAGCGCTACTAGCTCCCAATTAAGCACAGATACGCAGTATTTT. Residues: CASATSSQLSTDTQYF.

V usage is TRBV28 and J usage is TRBJ2-7; possible D gene TRBD2, 6 bases. The CDR3 is 18 amino acids. CDR1 and CDR2 from the germline V gene are MDHEN and SYDVKM. Between the trimmed V and J ends, which lost 2 bases and 6 bases, there was a span of 26 bases. CDR3 region: CASSLSLTTGLPLREQYF. Written as DNA, the CDR3 is TGTGCCAGCAGTTTAAGCCTAACGACGGGACTCCCGCTACGCGAGCAGTACTTC.

The chain links TRBV5-1 to TRBJ2-1; tentative D call: TRBD1 (8 bases). CDR1 is SGHRS and CDR2 is YFSETQ in the germline V gene. This CDR3 region has 13 residues. V was pared by 4 bases and J by 8 bases, with 13 bases between. CDR3 residues: CASSGQGGDEQFF. Written as DNA, the CDR3 is TGCGCCAGCAGCGGACAGGGAGGGGATGAGCAGTTCTTC.